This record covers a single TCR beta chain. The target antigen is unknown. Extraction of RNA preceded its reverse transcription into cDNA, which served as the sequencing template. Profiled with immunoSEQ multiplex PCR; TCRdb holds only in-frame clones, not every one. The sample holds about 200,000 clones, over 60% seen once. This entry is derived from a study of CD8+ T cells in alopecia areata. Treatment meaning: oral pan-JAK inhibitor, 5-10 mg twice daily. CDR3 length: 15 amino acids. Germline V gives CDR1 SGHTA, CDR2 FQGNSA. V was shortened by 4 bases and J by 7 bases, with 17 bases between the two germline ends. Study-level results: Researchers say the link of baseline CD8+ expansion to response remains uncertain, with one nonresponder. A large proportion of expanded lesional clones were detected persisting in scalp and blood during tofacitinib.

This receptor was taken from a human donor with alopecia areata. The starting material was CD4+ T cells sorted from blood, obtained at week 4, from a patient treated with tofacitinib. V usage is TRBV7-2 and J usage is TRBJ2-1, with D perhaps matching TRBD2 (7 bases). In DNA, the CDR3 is TGTGCCAGCAGCTCTGGGGGGGGCACGTGGAATGAGCAGTTCTTC. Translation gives CASSSGGGTWNEQFF.